The present TCR beta chain was sequenced within a study of high-grade serous ovarian cancer treatment subgroups. Study observations and caveats: Only CDR3 was analyzed; CDR1 and CDR2 were not.

CDR3 length: 11 amino acids. CDR1 is ENHRY, CDR2 SYGVKD, per germline. Trimming shortened V by 8 bases and J by 5 bases, and 10 bases separated the two germline ends. TCRdb's table, derived via immunoSEQ multiplex PCR, lists solely in-frame clones and lacks some. This table holds some 15,000 clones, 80% to 90% found once. Note on this clone: Its matching antigen is unknown.

The tumor samples were collected prior to definitive surgery or chemotherapy. This sequence joins TRBV10-3 and TRBJ2-7; D may be TRBD1 (6 bases). The sample taken for sequencing was tumor tissue. The source of this sequence is a human donor with high-grade serous ovarian cancer. The CDR3 sequence: CAIEQGNEQYF. The CDR3 DNA sequence: TGTGCCATCGAACAGGGCAACGAGCAGTACTTC.